The 30 T cell receptor beta chains below were found in one sample sequenced in a study of T cells in Graves' hyperthyroidism and ophthalmopathy (dated by TCRdb to between 2018 and 2020). Receptor libraries were prepared by multiplex PCR. Sequenced using an Illumina HiSeq 2000. TCR beta CDR3 regions were amplified from RNA transcripts. A first-round RT-PCR of the TCR CDR3 used the HTBI primer set with the Qiagen OneStep RT-PCR kit. TCRdb trimmed the raw reads at Q25, called clones with MiXCR and kept productive beta chains. Identical CDR3 proteins give one entry, which carries the most common genes and DNA. Across this sample there are approximately 330,000 distinct CDR3 sequences, with roughly 23% seen only once. About 50% of the sample goes to the ten largest clones. The sequenced sample was blood. These receptors were obtained from a woman aged 50 to 65 with Graves' hyperthyroidism.

The chain employs TRBV5-1 and TRBJ1-5; D unclear. CDR1 and CDR2 from the germline V gene are SGHRS and YFSETQ. CDR3 size: 12 residues. The V end was cut by 4 bases, the J end by 5 bases, with 7 bases between. DNA of the CDR3: TGCGCCAGCAGCAGGAGGGATCAGCCCCAGCATTTT. Its protein is CASSRRDQPQHF.

This clonotype was recorded many times. The chain links TRBV5-1 to TRBJ2-7; weak D call: TRBD1 (5 bases). V lost 0 bases to trimming and J lost 4 bases, with 14 bases between them. The CDR3 is 15 residues long. The germline CDR1 and CDR2 sequences are SGHRS and YFSETQ. CDR3 loop: CASSLDLSQEYEQYF. The CDR3 DNA reads TGCGCCAGCAGCTTGGATTTGTCACAGGAATACGAGCAGTACTTC.

The table lists this clonotype with a count of one. V gene TRBV7-9 combines with J gene TRBJ2-7, with a weak D call TRBD2 (5 bases). Germline V gives CDR1 SEHNR, CDR2 FQNEAQ (reference sequence). The CDR3 totals 15 residues. Trimming took 3 bases from V and 2 from J, leaving 14 bases between them. The chain's CDR3 is CASSLAGQAAYEQYF. CDR3 bases: TGTGCCAGCAGCTTGGCCGGGCAAGCGGCCTACGAGCAGTACTTC.

The gene calls are TRBV9 and TRBJ1-2; maybe TRBD1 (5 bases). The germline V gene encodes CDR1 SGDLS and CDR2 YYNGEE. The CDR3 spans 16 residues. Deletions cut 3 bases from V and 4 bases from J, with 19 bases between. CDR3 in DNA: TGTGCCAGCAGCGCAGTACACAGGACCCCGAGCTATGGCTACACCTTC. It is translated as CASSAVHRTPSYGYTF.

Ten or more counts support this clonotype. The gene calls are TRBV11-3 and TRBJ1-1; D gene uncertain. The V and J ends lost 5 bases and 4 bases respectively, with 17 bases between them. This CDR3 has 15 residues. CDR1 and CDR2 from the germline V gene are SGHNT and YENEEA. This chain's CDR3 is CASSPRSGLGTEAFF. The CDR3 DNA is TGTGCCAGCAGCCCACGCTCCGGGCTGGGCACTGAAGCTTTCTTT.

The V and J genes are TRBV10-3 and TRBJ1-2, with TRBD1 identical over 10 bases. The trim removed 6 bases at V and 3 bases at J, leaving 1 base unmatched. Germline CDR1 ENHRY, CDR2 SYGVKD. The CDR3 runs 13 residues. CDR3 loop: CAISGTGDYGYTF. DNA for the CDR3: TGTGCCATCAGCGGGACAGGGGACTATGGCTACACCTTC.

This clonotype has ten or more counts. The chain carries TRBV12-3 or TRBV12-4 and TRBJ2-1, with a weak D call TRBD2 (6 bases). Trimming cost V 6 bases and J 3 bases, with 15 bases left between them. The CDR3 is made up of 15 amino acids. CDR3 nucleotides: TGTGCCAGCAGCTTGGGACTCCTAAACTACAATGAGCAGTTCTTC. It yields the protein CASSLGLLNYNEQFF.

This clonotype was seen a handful of times. This chain connects TRBV6-5 to TRBJ2-7; 9 nucleotides align to TRBD1. Germline trimming cut 3 bases from V and 7 bases from J; bases unmatched to any gene: 7. Looked up from germline, CDR1 is MNHEY and CDR2 is SVGAGI. The CDR3 is 14 residues long. CDR3 in DNA: TGTGCCAGCAGTTATAACCGGGACAGGGAGGAGCAGTACTTC. Translating it yields CASSYNRDREEQYF.

This clonotype was counted ten times or more. The genes are TRBV6-2 or TRBV6-3 and TRBJ2-5, with a weak D call TRBD1 (5 bases). Per germline, CDR1 MNHEY and CDR2 SVGEGT. This CDR3 is 16 amino acids long. Trimming shortened V by 0 bases and J by 3 bases, and 14 bases separated the two germline ends. The CDR3 reads CASSYSSFLGEETQYF. The CDR3 coding sequence is TGTGCCAGCAGTTACTCGAGTTTTTTAGGGGAAGAGACCCAGTACTTC.

V is TRBV2 and J is TRBJ1-4, with D perhaps TRBD1 (6 bases). The length of the CDR3 is 13 residues. Germline lookup yields CDR1 SNHLY and CDR2 FYNNEI. Between the trimmed V and J ends, which lost 8 bases and 6 bases, there was a span of 13 bases. CDR3 sequence: CASSHRVYEKLFF. The CDR3 DNA follows: TGTGCCAGCTCCCACAGGGTTTATGAAAAACTGTTTTTT.

The chain combines TRBV20-1 with TRBJ2-7, with 8 nucleotides matching TRBD1. This CDR3 has 13 residues. Germline lookup yields CDR1 DFQATT and CDR2 SNEGSKA (reference sequence). Trimming took 3 bases from V and 4 from J; bases not matched to a gene: 5. CDR3 region: CSARAGGLYEQYF. The CDR3, as DNA: TGCAGTGCTAGGGCAGGGGGCCTATACGAGCAGTACTTC.

This clonotype was counted a few times. The CDR3 loop reads CASSYVQGDGYTF. The CDR3 coding sequence is TGTGCCAGCAGTTACGTACAGGGGGACGGCTACACCTTC. The chain uses TRBV6-9 and TRBJ1-2, with TRBD1 matching 8 bases. Trimming removed 3 bases from V and 8 bases from J; junction bases left unmatched: 5. Germline V gene lookup returns CDR1 MNHGY and CDR2 SVAAGI. The CDR3 is 13 amino acids.

This clonotype was counted at least ten times. The gene calls are TRBV12-3 or TRBV12-4 and TRBJ2-3; D may be TRBD1 or TRBD2 (5 bases each). V was cut by 3 bases and J by 1 base, with 11 bases left in between. This CDR3 spans 15 amino acids. The CDR3 reads CASSFLGEGTDTQYF. The CDR3, as DNA: TGTGCCAGCAGTTTTCTGGGGGAAGGCACAGATACGCAGTATTTT.

In its sample, this clonotype was seen many times. The J gene is TRBJ2-5, the V gene TRBV6-1, with 14 bases aligning to TRBD2. The J segment lost 5 bases and the V segment lost 4 bases, leaving 3 bases of the junction unmatched. Germline CDR1 MNHNS, CDR2 SASEGT. The CDR3 length is 15 residues. The CDR3 DNA reads as TGTGCCAGCAGTGCTAGACTAGCGGGGGGGGAGACCCAGTACTTC. This encodes CASSARLAGGETQYF.

This clonotype was seen repeatedly, ten times or more. V is TRBV14 and J is TRBJ2-1; 10 nucleotides line up with TRBD2. The CDR3 consists of 18 residues. Per the germline V gene, CDR1 is SGHDN and CDR2 is FVKESK. J gave up 5 bases and V 0 bases, and 10 bases lay outside the gene matches. The CDR3 sequence: CASSQDPGLAGVDNEQFF. The CDR3 nucleotides read TGTGCCAGCAGCCAAGATCCCGGGCTAGCGGGAGTTGACAATGAGCAGTTCTTC.

This clonotype was observed a handful of times. The chain employs TRBV6-1 and TRBJ1-5, with D possibly TRBD1 on 5 matching bases. The V and J ends lost 5 bases and 2 bases respectively, with 13 bases between them. The germline V gene encodes CDR1 MNHNS and CDR2 SASEGT. The CDR3 is made up of 15 amino acids. Here the CDR3 reads CASSQGALGNQPQHF. The CDR3 DNA reads TGTGCCAGCAGTCAGGGTGCTTTGGGCAATCAGCCCCAGCATTTT.

This sequence joins TRBV2 and TRBJ2-5; D might be TRBD2 (6 bases). The germline CDR1 and CDR2 sequences are SNHLY and FYNNEI. Trimming pared 5 bases from V and 4 bases from J, leaving 14 bases between. The CDR3 is 14 residues long. DNA of the CDR3: TGTGCCAGCAGTCCAAGGACTATCGGAGAGACCCAGTACTTC. Translation: CASSPRTIGETQYF.

The genes are TRBV6-8 and TRBJ2-1; TRBD2 is a possible D gene (6 bases). CDR1 is MNHGY and CDR2 is SAAAGT in the germline V gene. V lost 11 bases and J 6 bases, leaving 20 bases between the germline ends. This CDR3 spans 14 amino acids. The CDR3: CARHKREWTNEQFF. CDR3 coding DNA: TGTGCCCGTCATAAACGGGAGTGGACCAATGAGCAGTTCTTC.

This clonotype was counted at least ten times. J is TRBJ2-3 and V is TRBV28, with D tentatively TRBD2 (5 bases). Per the germline V gene, CDR1 is MDHEN and CDR2 is SYDVKM. With 2 bases removed from V and 3 bases from J, the gap between germline ends came to 15 bases. The CDR3 is 16 amino acids. The CDR3 reads CASSLRPGSETDTQYF. The CDR3 nucleotides read TGTGCCAGCAGTTTAAGGCCGGGATCCGAAACAGATACGCAGTATTTT.

This clonotype was observed a few times. The gene calls are TRBV4-2 and TRBJ2-2; 9 nucleotides align to TRBD2. Trimming took 4 bases from V and 5 from J; bases not matched to a gene: 14. CDR3 length: 18 amino acids. The germline V gene has CDR1 LGHNA and CDR2 YNFKEQ. In DNA form, the CDR3 reads TGTGCCAGCAGCCCTCGGACTAGCGCACGTTCGCGGACCGGGGAGCTGTTTTTT. Its translation: CASSPRTSARSRTGELFF.

This clonotype was recorded a few times. The chain has TRBV5-6 and TRBJ2-1, with TRBD2 matching 11 bases. The ends lost 1 base at V and 4 bases at J; junction bases unmatched: 7. The V gene's germline CDR1 is SGHDT and CDR2 YYEEEE. The CDR3 is 17 residues long. CDR3: CASSLLGSGGAYNEQFF. CDR3 DNA: TGTGCCAGCAGCTTGCTAGGTAGCGGGGGGGCTTACAATGAGCAGTTCTTC.

The sample holds a few counts of this clonotype. The CDR3 region is CASGGTANQPQHF. CDR3 in DNA: TGTGCCAGCGGAGGGACTGCCAATCAGCCCCAGCATTTT. The rearrangement joins TRBV28 to TRBJ1-5; tentative D call: TRBD1 (5 bases). Looked up from germline, CDR1 is MDHEN and CDR2 is SYDVKM. Trimming stripped 8 bases from V and 3 bases from J, with 11 bases between. This CDR3 comprises 13 residues.

The sample holds many counts of this clonotype. The genes are TRBV7-2 and TRBJ1-5; D is unresolved. This CDR3 is 16 amino acids long. Looked up from germline, CDR1 is SGHTA and CDR2 is FQGNSA. Trimming took 1 base from V and 3 from J, leaving 13 bases between them. CDR3 amino acids: CASSLGGTVVNQPQHF. The CDR3 DNA reads TGTGCCAGCAGCTTAGGGGGTACAGTCGTCAATCAGCCCCAGCATTTT.

The chain has TRBV28 and TRBJ1-1; D not resolved. V lost 1 base, J lost 5 bases, and 5 bases lay in between. The CDR3 contains 12 residues. In germline, CDR1 is MDHEN, CDR2 SYDVKM. DNA of the CDR3: TGTGCCAGCAGTTTATCTCGTACTGAAGCTTTCTTT. It is translated as CASSLSRTEAFF.

This clonotype occurred many times. The chain carries TRBV19 and TRBJ2-6, with TRBD1 matching over 10 bases. V shed 8 bases, J shed 4 bases, and the junction held 29 bases outside the gene matches. Germline-derived CDR1 and CDR2 are LNHDA and SQIVND (reference sequence). This CDR3 is built from 23 residues. The CDR3 is CASSQPNRDRGPPWALGANVLTF. The DNA of the CDR3 is TGTGCCAGTTCCCAGCCGAACCGGGACAGGGGACCCCCCTGGGCTCTGGGGGCCAACGTCCTGACTTTC.

The genes are TRBV19 and TRBJ2-7; D may be TRBD1 (6 bases). Germline V gene data show CDR1 as LNHDA and CDR2 as SQIVND (reference sequence). The CDR3 spans 14 residues. Trimming shortened V by 5 bases and J by 4 bases, and 15 bases separated the two germline ends. The CDR3 region is CASSVRGRGYEQYF. DNA of the CDR3: TGTGCCAGTAGTGTCAGGGGTCGTGGATACGAGCAGTACTTC.

Ten or more counts support this clonotype. The chain is built from TRBV7-3 and TRBJ2-3; D is unresolved. There are 14 residues in the CDR3. V was pared by 1 base and J by 3 bases, with 8 bases between. Per the germline V gene, CDR1 is SGHTA and CDR2 is FQGTGA. DNA for the CDR3: TGTGCCAGCAGCTTAAACCCTGGAACAGATACGCAGTATTTT. Protein: CASSLNPGTDTQYF.

The chain employs TRBV5-1 and TRBJ2-2; TRBD2 agrees at 9 bases. J was trimmed by 7 bases and V by 4 bases; bases with no gene match: 11. Per the germline V gene, CDR1 is SGHRS and CDR2 is YFSETQ. This CDR3 region has 16 residues. Written as DNA, the CDR3 is TGCGCCAGCAGCCCTGGGCTAGCGGGGAACGTCGGGGAGCTGTTTTTT. Protein: CASSPGLAGNVGELFF.

In its sample, this clonotype was seen many times. The chain carries TRBV6-5 and TRBJ1-3, with no clear D. CDR3 length equals 16 residues. Germline V gene lookup returns CDR1 MNHEY and CDR2 SVGAGI. Trimming took 0 bases from V and 4 from J, leaving 13 bases between them. CDR3 bases: TGTGCCAGCAGTTACTCGAAAAGTAATCCAGGAAACACCATATATTTT. Amino acid sequence: CASSYSKSNPGNTIYF.

This chain links TRBV20-1 with TRBJ1-6, with 9 bases aligning to TRBD1. The CDR3 length is 14 residues. Trimming at V came to 5 bases and at J to 6 bases, leaving 5 bases not matched to a gene. Germline V lookup: CDR1 DFQATT, CDR2 SNEGSKA (reference sequence). CDR3 in DNA: TGCAGTGCTCAACAGGGGGCGTTTAATTCACCCCTCCACTTT. Protein: CSAQQGAFNSPLHF.